These 25 T cell receptor beta chains were sequenced from one sample in a study of blood T cell repertoires in COVID-19. Using immunoSEQ multiplex PCR, the repertoire was profiled, and TCRdb retains in-frame clones only, with some absent. The table records about 350,000 clones, over 75% of them present only once. Sequenced input: PBMCs or T cells enriched from blood (not recorded which). The receptors stem from a woman aged 25 to 39 who had recovered from COVID-19.

This chain links TRBV4-1 with TRBJ1-2; D is undetermined. The length of the CDR3 is 15 residues. The germline V and J ends were trimmed by 1 base and 4 bases, with 13 bases remaining between them. Germline CDR1 and CDR2: MGHRA and YSYEKL. The CDR3 DNA reads TGCGCCAGCAGCCAAGGTGACCGGGGTATCTATGGCTACACCTTC. Its translation is CASSQGDRGIYGYTF.

This sequence joins TRBV5-4 and TRBJ2-3; D is uncertain. V was trimmed by 1 base and J by 0 bases, leaving 12 bases between them. Germline-derived CDR1 and CDR2 are SGHNT and YYREEE (reference sequence). CDR3 length equals 16 residues. The CDR3 reads CASSLWAKTSTDTQYF. The CDR3 nucleotides are TGTGCCAGCAGCTTGTGGGCCAAAACTAGCACAGATACGCAGTATTTT. Complete variable domain (other parts from reference TRBV5-4 and TRBJ2-3): ETGVTQSPTHLIKTRGQQVTLRCSSQSGHNTVSWYQQALGQGPQFIFQYYREEENGRGNFPPRFSGLQFPNYSSELNVNALELDDSALYLCASSLWAKTSTDTQYFGPGTRLTVL.

V usage is TRBV30 and J usage is TRBJ1-2, with 8 bases lining up with TRBD1. The CDR3 spans 12 residues. V gave up 1 base and J gave up 10 bases; unmatched junction bases: 5. Germline V gene sequence: CDR1 GTSNPN, CDR2 SVGIG (reference sequence). CDR3: CAWSAGQGLYTF. As DNA, the CDR3 is TGTGCCTGGAGTGCCGGACAGGGACTCTACACCTTC. The variable domain in full, completed from reference TRBV30 and TRBJ1-2, reads SQTIHQWPATLVQPVGSPLSLECTVEGTSNPNLYWYRQAAGRGLQLLFYSVGIGQISSEVPQNLSASRPQDRQFILSSKKLLLSDSGFYLCAWSAGQGLYTFGSGTRLTVV.

The CDR3 coding sequence is TGTGCCAGCAGCTTAGCAGGGGATAACTATGGCTACACCTTC. This translates into CASSLAGDNYGYTF. The chain is built from TRBV11-3 and TRBJ1-2; D is possibly TRBD1 (6 bases). The V end was cut by 1 base, the J end by 1 base, with 7 bases between. This CDR3 contains 14 residues. Germline CDR1 SGHNT, CDR2 YENEEA.

The rearrangement links TRBV5-4 to TRBJ1-4, with D possibly being TRBD1 (5 bases). V lost 1 base to trimming and J lost 3 bases, with 10 bases between them. Germline CDR1 is SGHNT and CDR2 is YYREEE (reference sequence). The CDR3 has 15 amino acids. The CDR3 is CASSLYPGANEKLFF. The CDR3 DNA reads TGTGCCAGCAGCTTGTATCCGGGGGCTAATGAAAAACTGTTTTTT.

This clone showed up just once. The V call is TRBV6-5, the J call TRBJ1-6, with a possible D match to TRBD1 (6 bases). The V and J ends lost 8 bases and 3 bases respectively, with 14 bases between them. CDR1 is MNHEY, CDR2 SVGAGI, per germline. The CDR3 covers 15 residues. CDR3 bases: TGTGCCAGCGCCCCGGGGGGCAACTATAATTCACCCCTCCACTTT. This gives the protein CASAPGGNYNSPLHF.

This sequence joins TRBV15 and TRBJ1-2, with D hard to call. The germline gives CDR1 LNHNV, CDR2 YYDKDF (reference sequence). The CDR3 totals 15 residues. V was trimmed by 0 bases and J by 8 bases, leaving 16 bases between them. The CDR3 DNA sequence: TGTGCCACCAGCAGAGATCGCGCGGGGTATGACGGCTACACCTTC. Its translation is CATSRDRAGYDGYTF.

This sequence joins TRBV5-4 and TRBJ2-1, with 8 nucleotides matching TRBD2. This CDR3 comprises 15 residues. Germline V lookup: CDR1 SGHNT, CDR2 YYREEE (reference sequence). The V segment lost 0 bases and the J segment 4 bases; nucleotides outside the gene matches: 3. CDR3 loop: CASSLAGGQYNEQFF. In nucleotides, the CDR3 is TGTGCCAGCAGCTTGGCGGGGGGGCAGTACAATGAGCAGTTCTTC.

This chain links TRBV4-1 with TRBJ2-1; TRBD2 aligns across 10 bases. There are 20 residues in the CDR3. The V gene end was trimmed by 3 bases and the J gene end by 7 bases; junction bases not matched to a gene: 21. The germline V gene has CDR1 MGHRA and CDR2 YSYEKL. The CDR3 is CASSHSSGGGYLTRPNEQFF. The CDR3 coding sequence is TGCGCCAGCAGCCATTCTAGCGGGGGAGGCTACTTAACCCGGCCAAATGAGCAGTTCTTC.

The V gene is TRBV18, the J gene TRBJ1-3, with D perhaps matching TRBD1 (6 bases). V was cut by 6 bases and J by 0 bases, with 15 bases left in between. The CDR3 runs to 16 residues. Germline CDR1 reads KGHSH; CDR2 reads LQKENI. This CDR3 reads CASSVDSILSGNTIYF. In DNA, the CDR3 is TGTGCCAGCTCGGTGGACAGCATCCTCTCTGGAAACACCATATATTTT.

The chain has TRBV15 and TRBJ2-1, with TRBD2 identical over 7 bases. The germline gives CDR1 LNHNV, CDR2 YYDKDF (reference sequence). Losses at the gene ends were 0 bases for V and 4 bases for J; bases not matched to a gene: 3. The CDR3 is made up of 15 amino acids. CDR3 in DNA: TGTGCCACCAGCAGAGATGGGGAGGGGTACAATGAGCAGTTCTTC. Its translation is CATSRDGEGYNEQFF.

The chain couples TRBV7-9 to TRBJ2-3, with no clear D. This CDR3 contains 15 residues. Germline lookup yields CDR1 SEHNR and CDR2 FQNEAQ (reference sequence). Trimming pared 7 bases from V and 4 bases from J, leaving 18 bases between. The CDR3 here is CASTQDQLRADTQYF. The CDR3, as DNA: TGTGCCAGCACCCAAGACCAACTACGCGCAGATACGCAGTATTTT.

The gene calls are TRBV27 and TRBJ1-2; possibly TRBD1 for D (6 bases). The CDR3 has 14 amino acids. Deletions cut 5 bases from V and 8 bases from J, with 18 bases between. Looked up from germline, CDR1 is MNHEY and CDR2 is SMNVEV (reference sequence). Here the CDR3 DNA reads TGTGCCAGCAGTCGCCGGGGGGCAGGATCCGGCTACACCTTC. The encoded protein is CASSRRGAGSGYTF.

This clone was observed a single time. The V gene is TRBV7-2, the J gene TRBJ2-7; TRBD1 agrees at 8 bases. Trimming cost V 3 bases and J 5 bases; bases outside gene matches: 9. The CDR3 loop spans 15 amino acids. Germline CDR1 reads SGHTA; CDR2 reads FQGNSA. The CDR3 sequence: CASSLEGRGHDEQYF. CDR3 coding DNA: TGTGCCAGCAGCTTGGAGGGCAGGGGGCATGACGAGCAGTACTTC.

This clone was seen only a few times. The V gene is TRBV4-1, the J gene TRBJ1-2; D may be TRBD1 (5 bases). Germline V gives CDR1 MGHRA, CDR2 YSYEKL. CDR3 length: 17 amino acids. V lost 8 bases, J lost 0 bases, and 22 bases lay in between. CDR3 in amino acids: CASRSIGEGRTNYGYTF. The DNA of the CDR3 is TGCGCCAGCCGCTCTATTGGGGAGGGGAGAACTAACTATGGCTACACCTTC.

This clone came up a few times. The gene calls are TRBV4-2 and TRBJ2-5; 10 bases agree with TRBD2. V lost 4 bases, J lost 5 bases, and 16 bases stayed unmatched. Germline V gives CDR1 LGHNA, CDR2 YNFKEQ. The CDR3 totals 18 residues. The CDR3 DNA follows: TGTGCCAGCAGCCCAGCGGGCCTAGCGGGGGTCGCGGGGGAGACCCAGTACTTC. Translated: CASSPAGLAGVAGETQYF.

The CDR3 coding sequence is TGCGCCAGCAGTCAATCCGGGGACAGGGGGCCAAGAGCCAATGAGCAGTTCTTC. Protein sequence: CASSQSGDRGPRANEQFF. This sequence joins TRBV23-1 and TRBJ2-1, with TRBD1 matching 12 bases. TRBV23-1 is flagged as an ORF with uncertain function. The V segment lost 0 bases and the J segment 6 bases; nucleotides outside the gene matches: 9. The CDR3 totals 18 residues.

The sample holds one count of this clone. V and J are TRBV5-1 and TRBJ2-5, with 7 bases aligning to TRBD1. Trimming removed 3 bases from V and 2 bases from J; junction bases left unmatched: 4. Germline CDR1 and CDR2: SGHRS and YFSETQ. This CDR3 comprises 14 residues. CDR3 sequence: CASSWDRLQETQYF. The CDR3 nucleotides are TGCGCCAGCAGCTGGGACAGACTTCAAGAGACCCAGTACTTC. The full variable domain, completed using reference TRBV5-1 and TRBJ2-5, is KAGVTQTPRYLIKTRGQQVTLSCSPISGHRSVSWYQQTPGQGLQFLFEYFSETQRNKGNFPGRFSGRQFSNSRSEMNVSTLELGDSALYLCASSWDRLQETQYFGPGTRLLVL.

This chain links TRBV29-1 with TRBJ1-1; no definite D call. Trimming shortened V by 4 bases and J by 0 bases, and 12 bases separated the two germline ends. Germline loops: CDR1 SQVTM, CDR2 ANQGSEA. The CDR3 is 14 residues long. The CDR3 spells CSVASRGMNTEAFF. CDR3 DNA sequence: TGCAGCGTTGCTTCAAGAGGGATGAACACTGAAGCTTTCTTT.

The gene calls are TRBV13 and TRBJ2-2; D may be TRBD1 (5 bases). Trimming removed 9 bases at V and 7 bases at J, with 6 bases between. The germline V gene has CDR1 PRHDT and CDR2 FYEKMQ (reference sequence). The CDR3 contains 10 residues. The CDR3, as DNA: TGTGCCAGTCAGGGCGGGGAGCTGTTTTTT. Translating it yields CASQGGELFF.

The rearrangement joins TRBV7-2 to TRBJ2-3; 8 nucleotides align to TRBD2. The V segment lost 3 bases and the J segment 2 bases; nucleotides outside the gene matches: 10. The CDR3 spans 17 residues. CDR1 is SGHTA, CDR2 FQGNSA, per germline. The chain's CDR3 is CASSLPGAGVTTDTQYF. The CDR3 DNA reads as TGTGCCAGCAGCTTGCCCGGAGCGGGGGTCACCACAGATACGCAGTATTTT. The full variable domain, with the rest looked up from reference TRBV7-2 and TRBJ2-3, is GAGVSQSPSNKVTEKGKDVELRCDPISGHTALYWYRQSLGQGLEFLIYFQGNSAPDKSGLPSDRFSAERTGGSVSTLTIQRTQQEDSAVYLCASSLPGAGVTTDTQYFGPGTRLTVL.

As DNA, the CDR3 is TGTGCCAGCAGCTTAGTCGGGGGACGCGAAGCTTTCTTT. Translated, it gives CASSLVGGREAFF. The rearrangement links TRBV7-9 to TRBJ1-1; perhaps TRBD1 as D (5 bases). Trimming took 1 base from V and 8 from J, leaving 11 bases between them. The CDR3 consists of 13 residues. The V gene's germline CDR1 is SEHNR and CDR2 FQNEAQ (reference sequence).

This sequence joins TRBV6-2 or TRBV6-3 and TRBJ1-5; no firm D call. Trimming pared 2 bases from V and 5 bases from J, leaving 13 bases between. Germline values: CDR1 MNHEY, CDR2 SVGEGT. This CDR3 region has 15 residues. This chain's CDR3 is CASSYMSGVDQPQHF. The CDR3 DNA reads as TGTGCCAGCAGTTACATGTCGGGAGTTGATCAGCCCCAGCATTTT.

This clone appeared a single time. The rearrangement links TRBV11-2 to TRBJ2-3; 10 positions agree with TRBD2. With 4 bases clipped from V and 3 bases from J, the junction kept 4 bases outside the gene matches. Germline V gene data show CDR1 as SGHAT and CDR2 as FQNNGV. The CDR3 length is 15 residues. In DNA, the CDR3 is TGTGCCAGCAGCTCTCGAGCGGGGGGGACAGATACGCAGTATTTT. Residues: CASSSRAGGTDTQYF.

The chain combines TRBV7-9 with TRBJ2-2; TRBD2 matches 9 bases. The V segment lost 4 bases and the J segment 7 bases; nucleotides outside the gene matches: 10. The CDR3 has 16 residues. Germline-derived CDR1 and CDR2 are SEHNR and FQNEAQ (reference sequence). The CDR3 nucleotides read TGTGCCAGCAGCTCTGAAGCGGGGGGAGTGAGCGGGGAGCTGTTTTTT. It translates to CASSSEAGGVSGELFF.